This T cell receptor (beta chain) was documented in a study of sequential checkpoint blockade in melanoma. This CDR3 contains 17 residues. V trimming: 8 bases; J trimming: 5 bases; junction bases outside the gene matches: 11. Per the germline V gene, CDR1 is MNHEY and CDR2 is SMNVEV (reference sequence). Method: immunoSEQ multiplex PCR; TCRdb's copy keeps in-frame clones and lacks some. Altogether around 39,000 clones are present, roughly 86% being singletons, with the ten largest covering 4.5% to 7%. Treatment reported: randomized to nivolumab then ipilimumab (arm A) or the reverse (arm B). V and J are TRBV27 and TRBJ2-1; 14 bases match TRBD2. The sequence was collected from a human donor with melanoma. Specimen: CD8+ T cells sorted from blood (inferred from file names), collected from a patient given nivolumab and ipilimumab in sequence. CDR3 sequence: CASYGTSGGRFDNEQFF. In DNA form, the CDR3 reads TGTGCCAGCTACGGGACTAGCGGGGGAAGATTCGACAATGAGCAGTTCTTC.